Reported below is one T cell receptor (beta chain). This CDR3 has 15 residues. CDR1 SGHNT and CDR2 YYREEE come from the germline V gene (reference sequence). Trimming stripped 0 bases from V and 3 bases from J, with 11 bases between. The data derive from a study of control samples from healthy donors and cancer patients. Sequencing was performed with immunoSEQ multiplex PCR; in TCRdb, only in-frame clones are kept and a portion is missing. In the table there are more than 140,000 clones, 85% to 95% of which are singletons. The clonotype was recovered from a man between 40 and 49 years old in good health. This rearrangement joins TRBV5-4 to TRBJ2-3; D perhaps matches TRBD2 (5 bases). Sequencing used blood. CDR3 in amino acids: CASSLDLLGTDTQYF. The CDR3 coding sequence is TGTGCCAGCAGCTTGGACCTACTAGGAACAGATACGCAGTATTTT.